The source of this TCR beta chain is a study of cytomegalovirus exposure and HLA in healthy donors. Overall study findings and caveats: Whilst most TCR sequences proved rare, a subset of public TCRs occurred across many donors.

V was shortened by 7 bases and J by 4 bases, with 11 bases between the two germline ends. Germline assignment: CDR1 MDHEN and CDR2 SYDVKM. The CDR3 length is 13 residues. Notes on this clone: Its antigen is undetermined.

Vbeta (60) and Jbeta (13) primers were used in the PCR. Some clones are missing from TCRdb's copy, which holds only in-frame ones; the method was immunoSEQ multiplex PCR. The sample holds 55,000 to 80,000 clones, about 74% seen once. The J gene is TRBJ2-1, the V gene TRBV28; D is unresolved. This receptor was obtained from a woman in her twenties or thirties in good health and CMV-seropositive. Source material: PBMCs. This CDR3 reads CASNPSGYNEQFF. CDR3 DNA sequence: TGTGCCAGCAATCCCTCCGGGTACAATGAGCAGTTCTTC. Filled out from reference TRBV28 and TRBJ2-1, the complete variable domain reads DVKVTQSSRYLVKRTGEKVFLECVQDMDHENMFWYRQDPGLGLRLIYFSYDVKMKEKGDIPEGYSVSREKKERFSLILESASTNQTSMYLCASNPSGYNEQFFGPGTRLTVL.